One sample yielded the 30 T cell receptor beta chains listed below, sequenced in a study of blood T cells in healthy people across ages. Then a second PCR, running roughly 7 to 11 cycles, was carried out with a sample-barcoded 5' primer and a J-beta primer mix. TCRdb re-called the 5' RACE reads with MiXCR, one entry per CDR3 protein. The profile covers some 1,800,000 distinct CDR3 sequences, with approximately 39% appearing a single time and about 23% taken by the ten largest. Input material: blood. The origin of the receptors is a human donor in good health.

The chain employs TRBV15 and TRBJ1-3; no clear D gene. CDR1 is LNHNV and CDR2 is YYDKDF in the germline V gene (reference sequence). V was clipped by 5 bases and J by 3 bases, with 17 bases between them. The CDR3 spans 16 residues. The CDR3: CATSLPGPNFGNTIYF. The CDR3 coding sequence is TGTGCCACCAGCTTACCCGGGCCTAACTTTGGAAACACCATATATTTT.

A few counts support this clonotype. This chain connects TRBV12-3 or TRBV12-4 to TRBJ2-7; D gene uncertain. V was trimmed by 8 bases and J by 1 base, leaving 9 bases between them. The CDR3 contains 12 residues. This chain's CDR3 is CASGWFSYEQYF. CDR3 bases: TGTGCCAGCGGGTGGTTTTCCTACGAGCAGTACTTC.

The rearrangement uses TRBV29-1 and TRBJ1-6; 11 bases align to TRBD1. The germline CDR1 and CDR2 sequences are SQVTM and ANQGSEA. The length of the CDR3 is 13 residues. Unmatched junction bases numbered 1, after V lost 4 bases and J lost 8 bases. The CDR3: CSVGTGGDSPLHF. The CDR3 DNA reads TGCAGCGTTGGGACAGGGGGCGATTCACCCCTCCACTTT.

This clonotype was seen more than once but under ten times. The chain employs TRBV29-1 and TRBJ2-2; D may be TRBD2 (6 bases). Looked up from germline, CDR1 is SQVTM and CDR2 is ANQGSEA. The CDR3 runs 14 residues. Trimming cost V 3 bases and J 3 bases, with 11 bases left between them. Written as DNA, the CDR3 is TGCAGCGTTGATTTGTCTAGCGACACCGGGGAGCTGTTTTTT. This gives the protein CSVDLSSDTGELFF.

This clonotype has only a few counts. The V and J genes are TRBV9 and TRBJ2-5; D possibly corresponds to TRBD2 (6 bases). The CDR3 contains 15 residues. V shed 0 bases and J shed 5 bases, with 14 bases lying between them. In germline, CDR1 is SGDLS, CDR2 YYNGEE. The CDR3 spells CASSVAPAEGETQYF. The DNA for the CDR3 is TGTGCCAGCAGCGTAGCTCCAGCGGAGGGGGAGACCCAGTACTTC.

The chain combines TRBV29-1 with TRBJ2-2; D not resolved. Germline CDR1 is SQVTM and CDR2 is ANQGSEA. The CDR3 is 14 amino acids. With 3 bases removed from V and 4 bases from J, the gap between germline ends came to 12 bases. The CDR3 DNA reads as TGCAGCGTTGAGTCTAGGGTGGGCACCGGGGAGCTGTTTTTT. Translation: CSVESRVGTGELFF.

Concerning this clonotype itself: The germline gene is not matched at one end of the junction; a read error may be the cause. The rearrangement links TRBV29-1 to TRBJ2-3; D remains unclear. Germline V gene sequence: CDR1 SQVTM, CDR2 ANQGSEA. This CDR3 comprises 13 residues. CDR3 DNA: TGCAGCGTTGAAAGTACGATCTCAGATACTCAGTATTTT. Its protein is CSVESTISDTQYF.

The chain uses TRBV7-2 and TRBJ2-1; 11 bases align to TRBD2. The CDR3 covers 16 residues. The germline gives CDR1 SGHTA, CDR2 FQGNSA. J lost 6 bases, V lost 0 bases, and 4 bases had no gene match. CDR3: CASSLAPGTSGNEQFF. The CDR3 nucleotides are TGTGCCAGCAGCTTAGCGCCCGGGACTAGCGGCAATGAGCAGTTCTTC. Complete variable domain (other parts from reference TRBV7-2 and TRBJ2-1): GAGVSQSPSNKVTEKGKDVELRCDPISGHTALYWYRQSLGQGLEFLIYFQGNSAPDKSGLPSDRFSAERTGGSVSTLTIQRTQQEDSAVYLCASSLAPGTSGNEQFFGPGTRLTVL.

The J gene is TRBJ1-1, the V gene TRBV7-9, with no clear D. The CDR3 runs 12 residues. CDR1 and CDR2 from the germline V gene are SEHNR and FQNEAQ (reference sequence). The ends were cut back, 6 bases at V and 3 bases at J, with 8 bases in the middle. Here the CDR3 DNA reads TGTGCCAGCAGGGGTTTGGACACTGAAGCTTTCTTT. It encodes CASRGLDTEAFF.

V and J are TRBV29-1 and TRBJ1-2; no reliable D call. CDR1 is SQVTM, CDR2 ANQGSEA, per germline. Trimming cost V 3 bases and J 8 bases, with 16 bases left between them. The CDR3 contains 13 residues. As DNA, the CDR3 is TGCAGCGTTGATTCGGCGACGAGAGGGGGCTACACCTTC. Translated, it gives CSVDSATRGGYTF.

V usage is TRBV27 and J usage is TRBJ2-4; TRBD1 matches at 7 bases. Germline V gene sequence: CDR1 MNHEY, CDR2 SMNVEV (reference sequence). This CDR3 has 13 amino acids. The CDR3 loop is CATRQGERDIQYF. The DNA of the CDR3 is TGTGCGACCAGGCAGGGGGAAAGAGACATTCAGTACTTC.

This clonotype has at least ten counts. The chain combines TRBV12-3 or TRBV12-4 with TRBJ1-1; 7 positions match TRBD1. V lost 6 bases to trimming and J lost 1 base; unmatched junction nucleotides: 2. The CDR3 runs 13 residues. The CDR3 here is CASRRQGNTEAFF. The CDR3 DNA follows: TGTGCCAGCAGACGACAGGGGAACACTGAAGCTTTCTTT.

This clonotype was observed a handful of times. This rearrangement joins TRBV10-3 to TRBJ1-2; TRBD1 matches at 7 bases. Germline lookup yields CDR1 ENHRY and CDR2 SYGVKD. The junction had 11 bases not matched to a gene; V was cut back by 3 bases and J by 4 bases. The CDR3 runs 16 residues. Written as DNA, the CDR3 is TGTGCCATCAGTGATGCAAGGGACAGTCCTTCCTATGGCTACACCTTC. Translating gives CAISDARDSPSYGYTF.

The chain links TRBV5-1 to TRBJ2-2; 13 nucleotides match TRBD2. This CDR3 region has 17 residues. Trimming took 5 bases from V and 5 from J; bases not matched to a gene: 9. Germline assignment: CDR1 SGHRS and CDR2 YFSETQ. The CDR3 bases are TGCGCCAGCAGTCCCCACACTAGCGGGGGGGCGACCGGGGAGCTGTTTTTT. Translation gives CASSPHTSGGATGELFF.

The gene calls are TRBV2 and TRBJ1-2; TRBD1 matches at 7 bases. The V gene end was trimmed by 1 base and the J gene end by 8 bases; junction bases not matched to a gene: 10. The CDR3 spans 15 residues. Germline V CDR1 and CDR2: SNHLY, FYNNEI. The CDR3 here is CASSEVPQGSGGYTF. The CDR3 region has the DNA TGTGCCAGCAGTGAAGTGCCACAGGGGTCGGGCGGCTACACCTTC.

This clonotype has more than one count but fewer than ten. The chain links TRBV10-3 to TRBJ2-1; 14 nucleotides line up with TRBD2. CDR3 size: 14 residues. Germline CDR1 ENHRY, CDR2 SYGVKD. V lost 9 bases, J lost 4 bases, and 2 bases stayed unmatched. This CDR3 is CAIGLAGGYNEQFF. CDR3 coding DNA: TGTGCCATTGGACTAGCGGGGGGTTACAATGAGCAGTTCTTC.

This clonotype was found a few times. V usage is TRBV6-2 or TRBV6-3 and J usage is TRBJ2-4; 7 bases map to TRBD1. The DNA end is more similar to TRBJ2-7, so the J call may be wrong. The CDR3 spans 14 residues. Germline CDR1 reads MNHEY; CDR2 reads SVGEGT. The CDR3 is CASSRRTGDYEQYF. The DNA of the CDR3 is TGTGCCAGCAGTAGGAGGACAGGAGACTACGAGCAGTACTTC.

The CDR3 sequence is CASSSDAGRPLHF. The CDR3 DNA reads TGTGCCAGCAGCTCAGACGCCGGACGACCCCTCCACTTT. The J gene is TRBJ1-6, the V gene TRBV7-2; D unresolved. Germline CDR1 SGHTA, CDR2 FQGNSA. The CDR3 is 13 residues long. Deletions cut 4 bases from V and 12 bases from J, with 13 bases between.

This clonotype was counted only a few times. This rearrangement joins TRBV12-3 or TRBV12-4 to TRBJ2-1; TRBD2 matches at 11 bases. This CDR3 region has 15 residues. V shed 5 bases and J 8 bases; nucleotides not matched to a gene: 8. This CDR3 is CASSDLAGGFDEQFF. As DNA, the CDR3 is TGTGCCAGCAGTGACCTAGCGGGGGGCTTTGATGAGCAGTTCTTC.

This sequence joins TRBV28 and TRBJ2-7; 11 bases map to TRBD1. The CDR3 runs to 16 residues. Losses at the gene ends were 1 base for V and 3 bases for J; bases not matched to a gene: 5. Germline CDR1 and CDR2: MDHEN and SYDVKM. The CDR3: CASSLLTGTGGYEQYF. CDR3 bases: TGTGCCAGCAGTTTATTGACCGGGACAGGGGGCTACGAGCAGTACTTC.

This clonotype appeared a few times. The CDR3 DNA sequence: TGCAGCGTTGAAGACGAATCGGACTCCTATGGCTACACCTTC. This codes for CSVEDESDSYGYTF. The rearrangement links TRBV29-1 to TRBJ1-2; unclear D gene. CDR1 is SQVTM and CDR2 is ANQGSEA in the germline V gene. The CDR3 runs to 14 residues. Trimming stripped 0 bases from V and 4 bases from J, with 12 bases between.

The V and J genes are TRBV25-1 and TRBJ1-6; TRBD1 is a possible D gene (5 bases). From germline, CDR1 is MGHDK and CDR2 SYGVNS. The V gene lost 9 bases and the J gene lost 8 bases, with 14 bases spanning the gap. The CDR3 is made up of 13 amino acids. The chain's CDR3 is CASSSSQDSPLHF. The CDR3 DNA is TGTGCCAGTTCATCCTCACAGGATTCACCCCTCCACTTT.

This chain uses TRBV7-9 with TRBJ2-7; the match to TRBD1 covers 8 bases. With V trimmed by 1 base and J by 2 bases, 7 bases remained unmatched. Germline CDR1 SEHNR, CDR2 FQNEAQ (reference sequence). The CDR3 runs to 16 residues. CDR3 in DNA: TGTGCCAGCAGCTTAGTCGGACAGGGTTCGCCCTACGAGCAGTACTTC. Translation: CASSLVGQGSPYEQYF.

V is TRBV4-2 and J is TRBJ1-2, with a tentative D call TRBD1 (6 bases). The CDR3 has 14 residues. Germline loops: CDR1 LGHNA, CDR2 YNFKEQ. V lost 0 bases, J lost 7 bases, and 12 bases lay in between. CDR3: CASSQEGQNPGYTF. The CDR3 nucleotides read TGTGCCAGCAGCCAAGAAGGACAGAACCCTGGCTACACCTTC.

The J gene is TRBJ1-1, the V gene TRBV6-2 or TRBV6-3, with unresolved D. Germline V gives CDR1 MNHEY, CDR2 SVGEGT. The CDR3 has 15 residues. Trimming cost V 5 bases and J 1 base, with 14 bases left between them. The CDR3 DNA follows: TGTGCCAGCAGTGCCCAAATAGGAAAGAACACTGAAGCTTTCTTT. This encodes CASSAQIGKNTEAFF.

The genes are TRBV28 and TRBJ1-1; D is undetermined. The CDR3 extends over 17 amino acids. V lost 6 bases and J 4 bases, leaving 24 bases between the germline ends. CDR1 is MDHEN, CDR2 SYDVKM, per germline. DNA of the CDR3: TGTGCCAGCAGATACTACAGAGACCCTTTACGGGGCACTGAAGCTTTCTTT. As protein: CASRYYRDPLRGTEAFF.

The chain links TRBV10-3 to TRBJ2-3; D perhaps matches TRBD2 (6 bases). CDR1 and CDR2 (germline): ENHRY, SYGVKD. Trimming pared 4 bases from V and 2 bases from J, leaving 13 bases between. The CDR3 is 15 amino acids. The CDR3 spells CAISGGTGLTDTQYF. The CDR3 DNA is TGTGCCATCAGTGGCGGGACTGGACTCACAGATACGCAGTATTTT.

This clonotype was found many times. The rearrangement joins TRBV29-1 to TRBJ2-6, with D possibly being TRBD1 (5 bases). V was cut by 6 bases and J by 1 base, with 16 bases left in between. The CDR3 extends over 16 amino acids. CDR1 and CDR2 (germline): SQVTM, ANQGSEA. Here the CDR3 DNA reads TGCAGCGTGGCAAAGTTGCAGGGATCTGGGGCCAACGTCCTGACTTTC. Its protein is CSVAKLQGSGANVLTF.

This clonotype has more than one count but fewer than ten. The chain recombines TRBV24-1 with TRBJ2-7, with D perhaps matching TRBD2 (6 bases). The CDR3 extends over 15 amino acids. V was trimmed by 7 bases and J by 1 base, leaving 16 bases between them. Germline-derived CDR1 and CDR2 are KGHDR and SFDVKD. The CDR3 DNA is TGTGCCACCAGCGGTGGAGGGTCGGGATCCTACGAGCAGTACTTC. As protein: CATSGGGSGSYEQYF.

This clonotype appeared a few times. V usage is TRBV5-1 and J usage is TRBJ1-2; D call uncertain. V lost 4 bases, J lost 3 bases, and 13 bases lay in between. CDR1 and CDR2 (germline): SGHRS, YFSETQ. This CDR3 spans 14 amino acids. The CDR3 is CASSVLGSDYGYTF. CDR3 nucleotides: TGCGCCAGCAGCGTGCTAGGGTCCGACTATGGCTACACCTTC.